This T cell receptor (beta chain) was profiled in a study of human T cells and chemical hapten exposure. Study background: The study patch tested 0.01% DPC on the upper back and read results at 6 days. Study findings and constraints: There was no change with DPC sensitization in TCRs above 1 in 1000 frequency. The formation of large CDR3 similarity clusters by expanded TCRs significantly exceeded that of controls.

Noted time point: patch test 2, 6 weeks after DPC sensitization. Treatment: therapeutic diphenylcyclopropenone sensitization with weekly scalp DPC. This clonotype occurred many times. Antigen unknown. CDR3 length: 18 amino acids. With 1 base removed from V and 9 bases from J, the gap between germline ends came to 25 bases. Per the germline V gene, CDR1 is LGHDT and CDR2 is YNNKEL (reference sequence). During construction of the library, unique molecular identifiers were attached to individual cDNA molecules for quantitative, reproducible TCR counting. TCRdb reprocessed the RACE reads with MiXCR, giving one entry per CDR3 protein. The table lists 65,000 to 95,000 distinct CDR3 sequences, 5% to 8.5% of them singletons, with 1% to 1.5% in the top ten.

The V call is TRBV3-1, the J call TRBJ2-1; D is tentatively TRBD1 or TRBD2 (5 bases each). Specimen: whole blood, collected in connection with sensitization to the hapten diphenylcyclopropenone (DPC). The sequence was collected from a woman in her 30s with alopecia areata. Some clones in this sample may be carry-over from other donors' samples. The CDR3 sequence: CASSQAFSGRLQSGEQFF. The CDR3 DNA reads as TGTGCCAGCAGCCAAGCTTTCTCGGGGCGGCTTCAATCTGGTGAGCAGTTCTTC.